This entry concerns a single T cell receptor (beta chain). Antigen specificity is unknown. This sample was taken from a study of cytomegalovirus exposure and HLA in healthy donors. Study outcomes and limitations: Common viral pathogens seemed to be connected with several of the most significant clusters, according to a later analysis. A link between a missense DCLRE1C variant and TCR beta V- and J-gene trimming emerged from a later analysis. At a 0.05 false discovery rate, a later analysis found around 17,000 TCR beta sequences to be associated with HLA alleles.

The PCR had 60 Vbeta and 13 Jbeta primers. Here immunoSEQ multiplex PCR was the method, and the copy in TCRdb shows in-frame clones only, minus some. The sample holds around 180,000 clones; around 80% are singletons and the top ten take roughly 0.76%. Sequencing input: PBMCs. This TCR was recovered from a middle-aged woman in good health and CMV-seronegative.

CDR3 in DNA: TGTGCCAGCAGGTCTGGAGGCGCCTATGAAGCTTTCTTT. Its translation is CASRSGGAYEAFF. The J gene is TRBJ1-1, the V gene TRBV2; D is undetermined. The CDR3 consists of 13 residues. CDR1 is SNHLY, CDR2 FYNNEI, per germline. Between the trimmed V and J ends, which lost 6 bases and 7 bases, there was a span of 15 bases.